The source of this T cell receptor (beta chain) is a study of identical twins (dated by TCRdb to 2016 to 2017). Regarding the study in general: To test whether fetal clonotypes persist, the study used deep sequencing on TCR alpha and beta repertoires from monozygotic twins, unrelated adults of various ages, and cord blood. Replicate twin experiments were performed at different times using different library preparation protocols to rule out contamination. Points the paper makes about the study in general: A weaker excess of twin sharing was found in beta out-of-frame sequences because the signal-to-noise ratio was lowered by fewer shared sequences. Compared with coincidental sharing between unrelated individuals, an excess of low generation-probability sequences was observed among out-of-frame TCR alpha sequences shared between twins. Fewer insertions were carried by abundant cord blood beta clonotypes, a similar but weaker trend appeared in young adult naive repertoires, and no such trend appeared in memory repertoires. Invariant T cells such as MAIT and iNKT could partly confound zero-insertion analyses, although diverse VJ usage argued against such confounding for most clonotypes. Out-of-frame TCR alpha sharing in monozygotic twins was systematically underestimated by recombination models, whereas sharing between unrelated individuals was in agreement with the recombination models. Because the same donors could not be followed over many years, conclusions were based on cross-sectional statistical analysis.

This clonotype was recorded a few times. The antigen it binds to is not known. No quality values exist for individual bases; no much larger clone is one base distant. Libraries were built with 5' RACE. The sequencer listed for this sample is Illumina HiSeq 2000. A universal primer binding site was introduced by template switching, and a unique molecular identifier was present in the final cDNA, enabling accurate counting of TCR cDNA molecules. First-strand cDNA for TCR alpha and beta chains was synthesized from specific primers in the conserved constant-segment region. To control for contamination, each cDNA library was double barcoded with a SMART-Mk sample barcode plus Illumina barcodes. TruSeq adapter sequences, together with Illumina sample barcodes, were added in two successive PCR steps. The Illumina HiSeq platform was used with custom primers to sequence TCR alpha and beta cDNA libraries. Per the authors' processing: MiGEC was used to process raw reads and extract unique molecular identifiers, and MiXCR was used to find CDR3 positions. For each individual, recombination models were inferred using an EM algorithm with the repgenHMM and IGoR tools. Shared clonotype analysis was performed with the tcR package in R, normalizing sharing by the product of cloneset sizes. Out-of-frame nonproductive sequences were analyzed to study raw recombination free of thymic and clonal selection effects. TCRdb itself trimmed the public reads at Q25 with fastp, ran MiXCR and retained productive beta chains. Rows merge per CDR3 protein into single entries with the most common DNA and genes. The V and J calls and clone size come from TCRdb's table, not from the authors' own analysis. The sample contains about 240,000 distinct CDR3 sequences, about 10% of them found a single time. The ten largest account for about a tenth of the sample.

Every donor in the study was a healthy Caucasian. Miltenyi CD45RO+ enrichment and human naive T-cell isolation kits were used to isolate memory (CD45RO+) and naive T cells from PBMC. The sequence derives from a man between 50 and 59 years old in good health. The sample comprised memory T cells sorted from blood. Per the publication, the cell subset or site label means: CD45RO+ enriched T cells.

The nucleotide sequence reads as follows: TGTGCCAGCAGCTCCGCGGGGGCTGGGTACGAGCAGTACTTC. It is translated as CASSSAGAGYEQYF. Recombination connected TRBV9 to TRBJ2-7; the D gene is possibly TRBD2, with 7 bases matching. The CDR3 contains 14 residues, cysteine and phenylalanine counted. The CDR3 DNA has 42 bases and is translated from base 1. Trimming at the junction amounts to 4 bases on V and 4 bases on J, and the germline ends lie 15 bases apart. CDR1 and CDR2, looked up from the germline V gene, are SGDLS and YYNGEE.